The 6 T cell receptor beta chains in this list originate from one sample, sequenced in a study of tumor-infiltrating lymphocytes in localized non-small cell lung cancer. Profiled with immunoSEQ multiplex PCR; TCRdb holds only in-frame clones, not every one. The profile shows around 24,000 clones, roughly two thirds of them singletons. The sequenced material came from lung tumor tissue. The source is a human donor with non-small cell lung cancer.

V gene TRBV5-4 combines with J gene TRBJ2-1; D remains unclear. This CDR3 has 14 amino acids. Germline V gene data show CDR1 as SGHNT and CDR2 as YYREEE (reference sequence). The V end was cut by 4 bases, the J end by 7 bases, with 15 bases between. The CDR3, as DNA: TGTGCCAGCAGCCCCGTGGGCCCTTCGAATGAGCAGTTCTTC. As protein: CASSPVGPSNEQFF. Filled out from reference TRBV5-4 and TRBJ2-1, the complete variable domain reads ETGVTQSPTHLIKTRGQQVTLRCSSQSGHNTVSWYQQALGQGPQFIFQYYREEENGRGNFPPRFSGLQFPNYSSELNVNALELDDSALYLCASSPVGPSNEQFFGPGTRLTVL.

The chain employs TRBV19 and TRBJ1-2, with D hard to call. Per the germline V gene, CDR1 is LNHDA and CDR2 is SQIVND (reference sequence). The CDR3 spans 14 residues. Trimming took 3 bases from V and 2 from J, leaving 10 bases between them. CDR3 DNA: TGTGCCAGTAGTATTCAGTTACGGAACTATGGCTACACCTTC. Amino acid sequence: CASSIQLRNYGYTF.

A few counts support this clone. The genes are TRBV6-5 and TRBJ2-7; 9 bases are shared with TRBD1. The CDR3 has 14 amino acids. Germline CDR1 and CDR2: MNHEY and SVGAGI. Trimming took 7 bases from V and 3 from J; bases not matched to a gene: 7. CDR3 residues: CASTKDRGGYEQYF. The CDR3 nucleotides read TGTGCCAGCACCAAAGACAGGGGGGGCTACGAGCAGTACTTC.

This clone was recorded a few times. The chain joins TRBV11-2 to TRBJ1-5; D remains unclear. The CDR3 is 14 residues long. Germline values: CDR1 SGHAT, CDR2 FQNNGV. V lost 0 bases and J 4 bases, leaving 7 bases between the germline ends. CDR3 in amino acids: CASSLDRGNQPQHF. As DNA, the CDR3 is TGTGCCAGCAGCTTAGATCGGGGTAATCAGCCCCAGCATTTT.

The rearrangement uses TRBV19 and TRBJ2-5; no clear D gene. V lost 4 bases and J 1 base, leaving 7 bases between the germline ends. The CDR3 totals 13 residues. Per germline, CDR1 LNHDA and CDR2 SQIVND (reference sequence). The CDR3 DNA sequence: TGTGCCAGTAGTAAAACAGTCCAAGAGACCCAGTACTTC. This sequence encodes CASSKTVQETQYF.

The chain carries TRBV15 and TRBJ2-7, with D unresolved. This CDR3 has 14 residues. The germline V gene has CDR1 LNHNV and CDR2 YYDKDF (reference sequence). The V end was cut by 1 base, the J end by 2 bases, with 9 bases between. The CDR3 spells CATSRAVGTYEQYF. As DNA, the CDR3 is TGTGCCACCAGCAGAGCCGTCGGAACCTACGAGCAGTACTTC. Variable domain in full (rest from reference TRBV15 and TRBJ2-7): DAMVIQNPRYQVTQFGKPVTLSCSQTLNHNVMYWYQQKSSQAPKLLFHYYDKDFNNEADTPDNFQSRRPNTSFCFLDIRSPGLGDTAMYLCATSRAVGTYEQYFGPGTRLTVT.